The TCR beta chain described here comes from a study of cytotoxic CD8 clonotypes in ibrutinib-treated CLL. In the study overall: Investigators reported about 25 partial and 2 complete responses; after median approximately 74 months, 14 patients remained remitted and about 12 progressed. A mean of approximately 260,000 productive templates and tens of thousands of productive rearrangements was obtained per sample.

Sequencing sought depths of 1 in 200,000 to 1 in 1 million T cells. The data were produced by immunoSEQ multiplex PCR, yet TCRdb's version contains in-frame clones alone and is incomplete. The table has fewer than 300,000 clones, 60% to 80% seen once. Germline V gene data show CDR1 as LNHDA and CDR2 as SQIVND (reference sequence). V lost 3 bases and J lost 2; bases outside the gene matches: 1. The CDR3 runs 13 residues. Around 2 micrograms of genomic DNA (from cryopreserved PBMCs) were used for TCR beta libraries. The sequence was obtained from a human donor with chronic lymphocytic leukemia. This chain links TRBV19 with TRBJ2-7; 7 positions match TRBD1. The specimen was PBMCs, collected at disease progression, from a patient treated with ibrutinib. For the CDR3, the DNA is TGTGCCAGTAGTATGGGACAGACCTACGAGCAGTACTTC. It specifies CASSMGQTYEQYF.